A single sample gave rise to the 32 T cell receptor beta chains below, sequenced in a study of blood T cell repertoires in COVID-19. Sequenced by immunoSEQ multiplex PCR; TCRdb stores in-frame clones only, minus some. The sample shows around 200,000 clones, 80% to 90% of them seen only once. Sequencing was performed on peripheral blood. These receptors came from a woman aged 40 to 55 with active or convalescent COVID-19.

J is TRBJ2-7 and V is TRBV4-3; 11 nucleotides line up with TRBD1. The V gene end was trimmed by 4 bases and the J gene end by 1 base; junction bases not matched to a gene: 3. CDR3 length: 15 amino acids. CDR1 is LGHNA and CDR2 is YSLEER in the germline V gene. The CDR3 is CASSLGQGASYEQYF. The CDR3 nucleotides are TGCGCCAGCAGCCTAGGACAGGGGGCTTCCTACGAGCAGTACTTC.

The CDR3 protein is CATKGRVDTDTQYF. CDR3 in DNA: TGTGCCACCAAGGGCAGGGTCGACACAGATACGCAGTATTTT. The rearrangement joins TRBV24-1 to TRBJ2-3, with D possibly TRBD1 on 5 matching bases. Trimming took off 8 bases at V and 2 bases at J, with 13 bases between the two ends. CDR1 is KGHDR and CDR2 is SFDVKD in the germline V gene. This CDR3 has 14 residues.

The chain uses TRBV11-2 and TRBJ2-2; tentative D call: TRBD1 (6 bases). Germline V gene lookup returns CDR1 SGHAT and CDR2 FQNNGV. V lost 6 bases and J 1 base, leaving 18 bases between the germline ends. The CDR3 is 17 residues long. The CDR3 loop reads CASRPITGPLNTGELFF. Written as DNA, the CDR3 is TGTGCCAGCAGACCCATTACAGGGCCCCTGAACACCGGGGAGCTGTTTTTT.

The chain has TRBV5-6 and TRBJ1-2; the match to TRBD1 covers 10 bases. In germline, CDR1 is SGHDT, CDR2 YYEEEE. The CDR3 covers 15 residues. J lost 2 bases, V lost 2 bases, and 3 bases had no gene match. The CDR3 DNA reads TGTGCCAGCAGCTTTAGGACAGGGGGAAACTATGGCTACACCTTC. This codes for CASSFRTGGNYGYTF.

This sequence joins TRBV18 and TRBJ1-6; weak D call: TRBD1 (5 bases). Trimming stripped 5 bases from V and 1 base from J, with 12 bases between. The CDR3 sequence is 16 residues long. CDR1 KGHSH and CDR2 LQKENI come from the germline V gene. The chain's CDR3 is CASSSSPGSYNSPLHF. CDR3 in DNA: TGTGCCAGCTCATCCTCACCAGGGTCCTATAATTCACCCCTCCACTTT.

The chain joins TRBV12-5 to TRBJ2-2, with 10 positions matching TRBD1. The J segment lost 6 bases and the V segment lost 1 base, leaving 2 bases of the junction unmatched. The germline gives CDR1 LGHNT, CDR2 FRNRAP. The CDR3 spans 15 residues. The CDR3 is CASGLGQGAPGELFF. In DNA form, the CDR3 reads TGTGCTAGTGGTTTGGGACAGGGGGCGCCCGGGGAGCTGTTTTTT.

V gene TRBV11-3 combines with J gene TRBJ2-3, with 11 bases that match TRBD2. The CDR3 loop spans 16 amino acids. Germline CDR1 SGHNT, CDR2 YENEEA. The junction had 10 bases not matched to a gene; V was cut back by 4 bases and J by 7 bases. CDR3 sequence: CASSYRTSGGLNTQYF. CDR3 DNA sequence: TGTGCCAGCAGCTACCGAACTAGCGGGGGCCTTAATACGCAGTATTTT.

The chain couples TRBV28 to TRBJ1-2, with D possibly TRBD1 on 6 matching bases. Germline V gene data show CDR1 as MDHEN and CDR2 as SYDVKM. V was cut by 5 bases and J by 3 bases, with 10 bases left in between. This CDR3 region has 13 residues. The CDR3 DNA reads TGTGCCAGCAGTCAGGACAGCTACTATGGCTACACCTTC. The encoded protein is CASSQDSYYGYTF.

The genes are TRBV9 and TRBJ2-1, with D possibly being TRBD1 (6 bases). CDR3 length: 16 residues. Looked up from germline, CDR1 is SGDLS and CDR2 is YYNGEE. Trimming shortened V by 3 bases and J by 0 bases, and 13 bases separated the two germline ends. Here the CDR3 reads CASSGTVISSYNEQFF. CDR3 sequence (DNA): TGTGCCAGCAGCGGGACAGTTATAAGCTCCTACAATGAGCAGTTCTTC.

The chain links TRBV2 to TRBJ1-2; no reliable D call. CDR1 and CDR2 (germline): SNHLY, FYNNEI. The V end lost 7 bases, the J end lost 4 bases, and 16 bases lay between the germline ends. This CDR3 contains 14 residues. The CDR3 DNA reads as TGTGCCAGCATGACATTTTACAGCGGCTATGGCTACACCTTC. It is translated as CASMTFYSGYGYTF.

The chain employs TRBV7-6 and TRBJ1-5; possible D gene TRBD1, 5 bases. CDR1 SGHVS and CDR2 FNYEAQ come from the germline V gene. V lost 5 bases to trimming and J lost 4 bases, with 15 bases between them. This CDR3 contains 15 residues. In DNA, the CDR3 is TGTGCCAGCAGCGTAGGGACGGGAGGGAATCAGCCCCAGCATTTT. It encodes CASSVGTGGNQPQHF.

This clone was seen only once. The chain has TRBV5-4 and TRBJ1-2, with a possible D match to TRBD1 (5 bases). Per the germline V gene, CDR1 is SGHNT and CDR2 is YYREEE (reference sequence). This CDR3 has 13 amino acids. The V and J ends lost 0 bases and 8 bases respectively, with 11 bases between them. The CDR3 sequence: CASSLGQGGGYTF. The CDR3 DNA sequence: TGTGCCAGCAGCTTGGGGCAGGGAGGCGGCTACACCTTC.

The V gene is TRBV4-1, the J gene TRBJ2-7; D remains ambiguous. Trimming cost V 0 bases and J 3 bases, with 12 bases left between them. The CDR3 has 15 amino acids. The V gene's germline CDR1 is MGHRA and CDR2 YSYEKL. In DNA, the CDR3 is TGCGCCAGCAGCCAAGACAGTAACATTAACTACGAGCAGTACTTC. Translation: CASSQDSNINYEQYF.

The J gene is TRBJ1-2, the V gene TRBV5-1, with D possibly matching TRBD1 (5 bases). Germline CDR1 reads SGHRS; CDR2 reads YFSETQ. V was shortened by 2 bases and J by 8 bases, with 13 bases between the two germline ends. The length of the CDR3 is 13 residues. The CDR3 spells CASSFQGIQGYTF. CDR3 bases: TGCGCCAGCAGCTTTCAGGGTATTCAGGGCTACACCTTC.

This chain uses TRBV5-1 with TRBJ1-4; D gene uncertain. Trimming cost V 0 bases and J 1 base, with 4 bases left between them. The CDR3 sequence is 14 residues long. Germline CDR1 and CDR2: SGHRS and YFSETQ. The chain's CDR3 is CASSLAGTNEKLFF. In DNA, the CDR3 is TGCGCCAGCAGCTTGGCAGGAACTAATGAAAAACTGTTTTTT.

There are a few counts of this clone. V and J are TRBV19 and TRBJ1-5, with a tentative D call TRBD1 (6 bases). This CDR3 contains 15 residues. Trimming shortened V by 3 bases and J by 8 bases, and 17 bases separated the two germline ends. Germline V CDR1 and CDR2: LNHDA, SQIVND (reference sequence). The CDR3 nucleotides are TGTGCCAGTAGTATCTCCAGGGGCAGTAGAGAGCCCCAGCATTTT. It yields the protein CASSISRGSREPQHF.

The chain uses TRBV29-1 and TRBJ2-5; D remains ambiguous. Germline V lookup: CDR1 SQVTM, CDR2 ANQGSEA. The V end lost 8 bases, the J end lost 5 bases, and 18 bases lay between the germline ends. The length of the CDR3 is 13 residues. The CDR3 DNA reads TGCAGCTACGCCTCTGGTCTGAGGGAGACCCAGTACTTC. Its translation is CSYASGLRETQYF.

This chain uses TRBV2 with TRBJ2-3; maybe TRBD1 (6 bases). Trimming pared 10 bases from V and 2 bases from J, leaving 16 bases between. The CDR3 is made up of 14 amino acids. Germline CDR1 SNHLY, CDR2 FYNNEI. CDR3 loop: CATRQALSTDTQYF. The CDR3 DNA is TGTGCCACCCGACAGGCCTTGTCCACAGATACGCAGTATTTT.

This clone was counted a single time. V gene TRBV19 combines with J gene TRBJ2-3; 10 bases align to TRBD2. This CDR3 has 15 residues. Germline V lookup: CDR1 LNHDA, CDR2 SQIVND (reference sequence). V trimming: 7 bases; J trimming: 4 bases; junction bases outside the gene matches: 8. The CDR3 protein is CASTKVAGGPDTQYF. The DNA of the CDR3 is TGTGCCAGTACGAAGGTAGCGGGAGGCCCAGATACGCAGTATTTT.

This chain connects TRBV11-3 to TRBJ2-1; D is undetermined. CDR1 SGHNT and CDR2 YENEEA come from the germline V gene. The CDR3 loop spans 15 amino acids. Deletions cut 5 bases from V and 3 bases from J, with 14 bases between. DNA of the CDR3: TGTGCCAGCAGCCTAGGTCCCCTCAGCTACAATGAGCAGTTCTTC. Translated: CASSLGPLSYNEQFF.

This chain links TRBV5-4 with TRBJ1-2, with D uncertain. Germline V gene sequence: CDR1 SGHNT, CDR2 YYREEE (reference sequence). The CDR3 length is 13 residues. V lost 0 bases to trimming and J lost 4 bases, with 7 bases between them. CDR3 loop: CASSLDHFYGYTF. For the CDR3, the DNA is TGTGCCAGCAGCTTGGACCACTTCTATGGCTACACCTTC.

CDR3 protein: CASSLERTGGTSPLHF. The CDR3 DNA sequence: TGCGCCAGCAGCTTAGAAAGGACAGGCGGGACTTCACCCCTCCACTTT. The genes are TRBV5-1 and TRBJ1-6; 7 positions agree with TRBD1. Germline lookup yields CDR1 SGHRS and CDR2 YFSETQ. CDR3 length equals 16 residues. V was pared by 2 bases and J by 9 bases, with 11 bases of the junction left unmatched.

V gene TRBV18 combines with J gene TRBJ1-2; tentative D call: TRBD1 (6 bases). CDR1 is KGHSH and CDR2 is LQKENI in the germline V gene. Trimming shortened V by 2 bases and J by 1 base, and 11 bases separated the two germline ends. This CDR3 comprises 15 residues. CDR3 amino acids: CASSPEGGVNYGYTF. Here the CDR3 DNA reads TGTGCCAGCTCACCAGAAGGGGGAGTTAACTATGGCTACACCTTC.

A note on this clone: A much larger clone differs from this one at a single base, so this may be a read error. This chain joins TRBV7-6 and TRBJ2-7; 7 nucleotides match TRBD1. The CDR3 is made up of 15 amino acids. Germline values: CDR1 SGHVS, CDR2 FNYEAQ. The V gene end was trimmed by 1 base and the J gene end by 0 bases; junction bases not matched to a gene: 3. As DNA, the CDR3 is TGTGCCAGCAGCTTAGAGGGACAGAGCTCCTACGAGCAGTACTTC. It specifies CASSLEGQSSYEQYF.

The V call is TRBV6-2 or TRBV6-3, the J call TRBJ2-7, with 10 bases aligning to TRBD2. The germline gives CDR1 MNHEY, CDR2 SVGEGT. V gave up 6 bases and J gave up 10 bases; unmatched junction bases: 12. The CDR3 totals 14 residues. CDR3 residues: CASSPESGGAGQYF. The DNA for the CDR3 is TGTGCCAGCAGCCCCGAGAGCGGGGGGGCAGGACAGTACTTC.

This clone appeared a single time. Other DNA sequences from this sample encode an identical CDR3 as well. The chain recombines TRBV24-1 with TRBJ2-2, with 8 bases aligning to TRBD2. V was clipped by 4 bases and J by 2 bases; unmatched bases: 5. The CDR3 length is 16 residues. Per the germline V gene, CDR1 is KGHDR and CDR2 is SFDVKD. CDR3 sequence (DNA): TGTGCCACCAGTGACCCCGGGGGGGCTAACACCGGGGAGCTGTTTTTT. Its translation is CATSDPGGANTGELFF.

The V and J genes are TRBV5-1 and TRBJ1-6; the D is unclear. CDR3 length equals 15 residues. V gave up 0 bases and J gave up 7 bases, with 11 bases separating them. Germline lookup yields CDR1 SGHRS and CDR2 YFSETQ. CDR3 in DNA: TGCGCCAGCAGCTTGGAAGATCCAGGAAATTCACCCCTCCACTTT. Translated, it gives CASSLEDPGNSPLHF.

CDR3 amino acids: CASSQTGDYEQYF. CDR3 DNA sequence: TGTGCCAGCAGCCAGACAGGGGACTACGAGCAGTACTTC. The chain joins TRBV3-1 (or the pseudogene TRBV3-2) to TRBJ2-7, with TRBD1 matching over 8 bases. V gave up 3 bases and J gave up 3 bases; unmatched junction bases: 1. Germline assignment: CDR1 LGHDT and CDR2 YNNKEL (reference sequence). This CDR3 spans 13 amino acids.

J is TRBJ1-2 and V is TRBV14; 7 nucleotides agree with TRBD1. Germline CDR1 is SGHDN and CDR2 is FVKESK. V dropped 3 bases and J dropped 2; count of bases not matched to a gene: 6. The CDR3 has 15 residues. The CDR3 here is CASSHPSRGNYGYTF. CDR3 DNA: TGTGCCAGCAGCCACCCTAGCAGGGGGAACTATGGCTACACCTTC.

This clone has only a few counts. V and J are TRBV15 and TRBJ1-1; D is ambiguous. Germline loops: CDR1 LNHNV, CDR2 YYDKDF (reference sequence). The length of the CDR3 is 13 residues. V was trimmed by 6 bases and J by 3 bases, leaving 11 bases between them. This chain's CDR3 is CATSSYPDTEAFF. CDR3 nucleotides: TGTGCCACCAGTTCGTATCCGGACACTGAAGCTTTCTTT.

V usage is TRBV14 and J usage is TRBJ1-1, with a possible D match to TRBD1 (5 bases). V was trimmed by 4 bases and J by 14 bases, leaving 20 bases between them. Germline-derived CDR1 and CDR2 are SGHDN and FVKESK. This CDR3 comprises 13 residues. DNA of the CDR3: TGTGCCAGCAGCCTCACGGTCGGGGGTCGGGGATTCTTT. It translates to CASSLTVGGRGFF. The complete variable domain, with remaining parts taken from reference TRBV14 and TRBJ1-1, reads EAGVTQFPSHSVIEKGQTVTLRCDPISGHDNLYWYRRVMGKEIKFLLHFVKESKQDESGMPNNRFLAERTGGTYSTLKVQPAELEDSGVYFCASSLTVGGRGFFGQGTRLTVV.

The chain couples TRBV28 to TRBJ1-2; TRBD1 is a possible D gene (5 bases). V was clipped by 5 bases and J by 4 bases, with 17 bases between them. Germline CDR1 and CDR2: MDHEN and SYDVKM. There are 15 residues in the CDR3. CDR3 residues: CASSLPGGVGYGYTF. The DNA for the CDR3 is TGTGCCAGCAGTCTGCCCGGGGGGGTGGGCTATGGCTACACCTTC.